This T cell receptor (beta chain) derives from a study of T cell responses to AZD1222 COVID-19 vaccine. CDR1 and CDR2 from the germline V gene are LGHDT and YNNKEL (reference sequence). V dropped 8 bases and J dropped 2; count of bases not matched to a gene: 7. This CDR3 has 14 amino acids. Findings and limits, study-wide: Samples come after the peak T cell response, not at day 14. The donor cohort was predominantly white British with a female majority, and clonal diversity may have been underestimated.

TCRdb keeps only in-frame clones here, not all; method: immunoSEQ multiplex PCR. The table includes around 160,000 clones, roughly 92% detected once. On this clone: Its antigen is not known.

Second-dose groups at about 4 or about 12 weeks were pooled. This receptor was identified in an adult who received the AZD1222 COVID-19 vaccine. The chain links TRBV3-1 (or the pseudogene TRBV3-2) to TRBJ2-3; 7 bases align to TRBD2. This material consisted of peripheral blood, taken 28 days after the second AZD1222 dose. CDR3 loop: CASSWGGNTDTQYF. Here the CDR3 DNA reads TGTGCCAGCTCCTGGGGAGGGAACACAGATACGCAGTATTTT.